This T cell receptor (beta chain) stems from a study of shared clonotypes between healthy human individuals. The study, taken as a whole, reports: Blood was the only sampled material, and tissue repertoires likely differ.

Donors were healthy HIV-negative adults without recently reported acute infections or vaccinations. This CDR3 region has 13 residues. The germline V gene has CDR1 LNHDA and CDR2 SQIVND (reference sequence). The germline V and J ends were trimmed by 5 bases and 8 bases, with 12 bases remaining between them. This clone was seen only once. Its antigen is not identified. Unsorted PBMC contributed approximately 300 ng DNA, tens of thousands of T cell genomes, to each replicate PCR. As handled by the study authors: Junction-only sequences produced by ImmunoSEQ had no quality scores, so filtering differed. Method: immunoSEQ multiplex PCR; TCRdb's copy keeps in-frame clones and lacks some. V and J calls plus clone size are reproduced from that table; the DNA served to infer D and trimming. The sample yields approximately 470,000 clones, approximately 80% seen once.

The TCR sequence derives from a woman aged 40 to 50 in good health. Some clones in this sample may be carry-over from other donors' samples. Sequencing used PBMCs. The genes are TRBV19 and TRBJ1-4; no clear D. The CDR3 sequence is CASSDDRSEKLFF. The DNA for the CDR3 is TGTGCCAGTAGTGATGATCGTAGCGAAAAACTGTTTTTT.